This entry lists 19 T cell receptor beta chains sequenced from one sample in a study of T cells in Graves' hyperthyroidism and ophthalmopathy. Amplified TCR beta CDR3 regions came from RNA transcripts. Using the HTBI primer set, a first-round RT-PCR was run on the TCR CDR3. Via MiXCR, TCRdb re-called the multiplex PCR reads, giving one row per CDR3 protein. The data hold a few hundred thousand distinct CDR3 sequences, with 12% to 15% observed a single time. The material sequenced was blood. These receptor sequences come from a woman between 40 and 55 years old with Graves' ophthalmopathy.

This clonotype was picked up many times. The genes are TRBV28 and TRBJ2-7; 9 nucleotides agree with TRBD1. This CDR3 has 15 amino acids. Germline values: CDR1 MDHEN, CDR2 SYDVKM. V lost 4 bases and J lost 1; bases outside the gene matches: 5. CDR3 amino acids: CASSSQGQGSYEQYF. The CDR3 bases are TGTGCCAGCAGTTCCCAGGGACAGGGTTCCTACGAGCAGTACTTC.

This chain joins TRBV18 and TRBJ2-1; D perhaps matches TRBD2 (7 bases). Germline assignment: CDR1 KGHSH and CDR2 LQKENI. Trimming took off 3 bases at V and 9 bases at J, with 12 bases between the two ends. The CDR3 covers 13 residues. The CDR3 region has the DNA TGTGCCAGCTCACCGGCGGGGGCCACTGAGCAGTTCTTC. It yields the protein CASSPAGATEQFF.

This clonotype was observed a few times. This chain joins TRBV5-1 and TRBJ2-1; the D gene is possibly TRBD2 (6 bases). V shed 4 bases and J shed 8 bases, with 16 bases lying between them. CDR3 length: 14 amino acids. Germline loops: CDR1 SGHRS, CDR2 YFSETQ. CDR3 DNA: TGCGCCAGCAGCCTCCTAGCGCCAGAGGATGAGCAGTTCTTC. Translating it yields CASSLLAPEDEQFF.

There are many counts of this clonotype. The chain is built from TRBV10-2 and TRBJ1-2; TRBD1 might be the D (6 bases). Trimming took 8 bases from V and 4 from J, leaving 14 bases between them. CDR3 length: 13 amino acids. Germline values: CDR1 WSHSY, CDR2 SAAADI. The CDR3 region has the DNA TGCGCCAGCGCGCAGGGGTCTTTCTATGGCTACACCTTC. This gives the protein CASAQGSFYGYTF.

The chain carries TRBV20-1 and TRBJ2-1, with TRBD2 as a possible D gene (5 bases). Germline V gives CDR1 DFQATT, CDR2 SNEGSKA (reference sequence). The CDR3 covers 15 residues. Trimming removed 3 bases at V and 2 bases at J, with 14 bases between. The CDR3 bases are TGCAGTGCTAGTAAGGCCCCGGGAACCTACAATGAGCAGTTCTTC. Its translation is CSASKAPGTYNEQFF.

The chain uses TRBV20-1 and TRBJ2-7; 7 nucleotides match TRBD1. The CDR3 is 14 amino acids. CDR1 is DFQATT, CDR2 SNEGSKA, per germline (reference sequence). Germline trimming cut 6 bases from V and 5 bases from J; bases unmatched to any gene: 13. The DNA of the CDR3 is TGCAGTGCCCCCCCGGGACAGCCTACAGACGAGCAGTACTTC. It codes for CSAPPGQPTDEQYF.

This clonotype has ten or more counts. The chain has TRBV27 and TRBJ1-2, with 11 bases that match TRBD1. CDR1 MNHEY and CDR2 SMNVEV come from the germline V gene (reference sequence). V trimming: 3 bases; J trimming: 0 bases; junction bases outside the gene matches: 9. CDR3 length equals 18 residues. This chain's CDR3 is CASSFRTGGAKANYGYTF. CDR3 nucleotides: TGTGCCAGCAGTTTTAGGACAGGGGGCGCAAAGGCTAACTATGGCTACACCTTC.

This clonotype was recorded once. The chain recombines TRBV7-9 with TRBJ2-1, with 7 nucleotides matching TRBD2. Germline CDR1 and CDR2: SEHNR and FQNEAQ (reference sequence). The CDR3 is 15 residues long. V gave up 0 bases and J gave up 9 bases; unmatched junction bases: 8. CDR3 residues: CASSLAREVEGEQFF. CDR3 DNA: TGTGCCAGCAGCTTAGCACGGGAGGTGGAGGGTGAGCAGTTCTTC. Full variable domain (remainder filled in from reference TRBV7-9 and TRBJ2-1): DTGVSQNPRHKITKRGQNVTFRCDPISEHNRLYWYRQTLGQGPEFLTYFQNEAQLEKSRLLSDRFSAERPKGSFSTLEIQRTEQGDSAMYLCASSLAREVEGEQFFGPGTRLTVL.

This clonotype was seen many times. CDR3 coding DNA: TGTGCCAGCAGCCAACAGGGGGCGATGAACTACGAGCAGTACTTC. Protein sequence: CASSQQGAMNYEQYF. The rearrangement uses TRBV12-3 or TRBV12-4 and TRBJ2-7; 9 bases agree with TRBD1. The J segment lost 3 bases and the V segment lost 6 bases, leaving 9 bases of the junction unmatched. CDR3 length equals 15 residues.

The genes are TRBV7-2 and TRBJ2-7; D gene unclear. The germline V and J ends were trimmed by 1 base and 9 bases, with 13 bases remaining between them. Germline CDR1 SGHTA, CDR2 FQGNSA. The CDR3 runs to 13 residues. The CDR3 is CASSLGTETRQYF. The CDR3 DNA reads TGTGCCAGCAGCTTAGGGACCGAAACGAGGCAGTACTTC.

There are many counts of this clonotype. The chain carries TRBV7-9 and TRBJ2-7; 7 bases align to TRBD1. This CDR3 region has 14 residues. Germline lookup yields CDR1 SEHNR and CDR2 FQNEAQ (reference sequence). J was trimmed by 2 bases and V by 4 bases; bases with no gene match: 5. Here the CDR3 DNA reads TGTGCCAGCAGCTCAGGGGACAGAACCTACGAGCAGTACTTC. Translating it yields CASSSGDRTYEQYF.

The rearrangement uses TRBV29-1 and TRBJ1-2; D not certain. V dropped 7 bases and J dropped 8 bases, with 17 bases sitting between them. The CDR3 has 12 amino acids. CDR1 and CDR2 from the germline V gene are SQVTM and ANQGSEA. The CDR3: CSAGSGLQGYTF. The CDR3 DNA sequence: TGCAGCGCGGGTTCTGGGTTGCAGGGCTACACCTTC.

This clonotype was observed many times. The chain is built from TRBV28 and TRBJ2-7, with D possibly called TRBD1 or TRBD2 (5 bases each). The germline V gene encodes CDR1 MDHEN and CDR2 SYDVKM. This CDR3 comprises 15 residues. V shed 6 bases and J shed 4 bases, with 19 bases lying between them. The CDR3 region is CASSPRGARGYEQYF. The CDR3 region has the DNA TGTGCCAGCAGCCCCCGAGGGGCCCGAGGGTACGAGCAGTACTTC.

This clonotype appeared a single time. The V and J genes are TRBV20-1 and TRBJ1-4; D remains ambiguous. The CDR3 contains 12 residues. Germline V gene lookup returns CDR1 DFQATT and CDR2 SNEGSKA (reference sequence). V lost 5 bases and J 11 bases, leaving 15 bases between the germline ends. CDR3 region: CSAPQHTGKLFF. The CDR3 bases are TGCAGTGCTCCCCAGCATACCGGGAAACTGTTTTTT.

This clonotype appeared many times. V gene TRBV6-1 combines with J gene TRBJ2-2; 15 bases map to TRBD2. This CDR3 spans 17 amino acids. The germline CDR1 and CDR2 sequences are MNHNS and SASEGT. Trimming at V came to 8 bases and at J to 7 bases, leaving 11 bases not matched to a gene. The CDR3 reads CASRGTSGGIEVGELFF. The CDR3 nucleotides read TGTGCCAGCCGCGGGACTAGCGGGGGGATAGAGGTCGGGGAGCTGTTTTTT.

This clonotype was observed many times. V and J are TRBV5-8 and TRBJ2-5, with D possibly matching TRBD2 (6 bases). The CDR3 consists of 15 residues. Germline CDR1 reads SGHTS; CDR2 reads YDEGEE. The V gene lost 3 bases and the J gene lost 5 bases, with 17 bases spanning the gap. The CDR3 DNA sequence: TGTGCCAGCAGCTCCGGACTAACGCCTTTGGAGACCCAGTACTTC. It translates to CASSSGLTPLETQYF.

This clonotype has a count of ten or more. The V gene is TRBV27, the J gene TRBJ2-6, with TRBD1 identical over 8 bases. Germline-derived CDR1 and CDR2 are MNHEY and SMNVEV (reference sequence). J gave up 4 bases and V 2 bases, and 1 base lay outside the gene matches. The CDR3 is made up of 15 amino acids. In DNA form, the CDR3 reads TGTGCCAGCAGTTTAGGGACAGGAGGGGCCAACGTCCTGACTTTC. Translation gives CASSLGTGGANVLTF.

This clonotype has ten or more counts. The V and J genes are TRBV19 and TRBJ2-5, with D unresolved. Germline lookup yields CDR1 LNHDA and CDR2 SQIVND (reference sequence). Between the trimmed V and J ends, which lost 7 bases and 3 bases, there was a span of 12 bases. This CDR3 is 13 amino acids long. CDR3 DNA sequence: TGTGCCAGTAAGACCCCATTTAAAGAGACCCAGTACTTC. It is translated as CASKTPFKETQYF.

The table lists this clonotype with many counts. V usage is TRBV6-6 and J usage is TRBJ2-7; possibly TRBD2 for D (7 bases). CDR1 is MNHNY, CDR2 SVGAGI, per germline (reference sequence). Between the trimmed V and J ends, which lost 2 bases and 3 bases, there was a span of 11 bases. This CDR3 spans 14 amino acids. The CDR3, as DNA: TGTGCCAGCAGTTACGGGGGGGCACTCTACGAGCAGTACTTC. Its protein is CASSYGGALYEQYF.